The entry below describes one TCR beta chain. The antigen is not known. The PCR made use of 60 Vbeta and 13 Jbeta primers. Method: immunoSEQ multiplex PCR; TCRdb's copy keeps in-frame clones and lacks some. The table lists about 120,000 clones, about 72% of them singletons, with around 4.9% in the top ten. The data originate from a study of cytomegalovirus exposure and HLA in healthy donors. Study in general: Researchers previously reported finding roughly 120 million unique TCR beta sequences from approximately 200 million T cells.

Germline V gene sequence: CDR1 SQVTM, CDR2 ANQGSEA. The trim removed 6 bases at V and 7 bases at J, leaving 14 bases unmatched. The CDR3 contains 15 residues. Findings and caveats of the study: In an earlier analysis, about 90% or about 30%: the productive usage of most TCR beta V segments. DRB1 had the most TCR associations and HLA-C the fewest, a later analysis found, with rates varying by HLA locus.

The sequenced sample was PBMCs. The V gene is TRBV29-1, the J gene TRBJ1-5, with 8 bases identical to TRBD1. The origin of this receptor is a man in his fifties in good health and CMV-seropositive. CDR3 sequence: CSVRTGTGPGQPQHF. CDR3 DNA: TGCAGCGTCCGGACAGGGACGGGCCCAGGACAGCCCCAGCATTTT.